This entry describes one TCR beta chain. With 6 bases removed from V and 2 bases from J, the gap between germline ends came to 19 bases. Germline lookup yields CDR1 LNHDA and CDR2 SQIVND (reference sequence). The CDR3 totals 16 residues. The sample is drawn from a study of response to subunit inactivated influenza vaccine. MiXCR, run by TCRdb on the RT-PCR reads, gives a single entry per CDR3 protein. The data contain fewer than 550,000 distinct CDR3 sequences, less than 30% of them singletons. Sample: CD4+ T cells sorted from PBMCs, taken roughly 5 days after vaccination. This sequence originates from a man aged 50-59 years who received an inactivated influenza vaccine. This chain uses TRBV19 with TRBJ1-1, with a tentative D call TRBD1 (5 bases). The CDR3 reads CASRPRGSSGNTEAFF. CDR3 nucleotide sequence: TGTGCCAGTAGGCCACGGGGCTCGTCGGGAAACACTGAAGCTTTCTTT.